The present T cell receptor beta chain was sequenced within a study of CD8 T cells in Susac syndrome. Looked up from germline, CDR1 is SNHLY and CDR2 is FYNNEI. The CDR3 spans 15 residues. V lost 7 bases and J lost 5; bases outside the gene matches: 7. An amount of RNA that ranged from roughly 0.5 to 1 ug was reverse transcribed with random hexamers. The immunoSEQ assay covered 54 Vbeta and 13 Jbeta segments for CDR3. TCRdb used MiXCR to reprocess the immunoSEQ multiplex PCR reads, holding one entry per CDR3 protein. In the table there are roughly 130,000 distinct CDR3 sequences, nearly 95% of which are singletons. CD8+ and CD4+ T cells were negatively isolated; TEMRA cells were FACS-enriched.

The chain combines TRBV2 with TRBJ2-7; 14 nucleotides line up with TRBD2. The TCR originated in a human donor in good health. Material: CD4+ T cells from PBMCs. The CDR3 DNA sequence: TGTGCCAGCACCCTGACTAGCGGGAGGGGCCACGAGCAGTACTTC. It specifies CASTLTSGRGHEQYF.